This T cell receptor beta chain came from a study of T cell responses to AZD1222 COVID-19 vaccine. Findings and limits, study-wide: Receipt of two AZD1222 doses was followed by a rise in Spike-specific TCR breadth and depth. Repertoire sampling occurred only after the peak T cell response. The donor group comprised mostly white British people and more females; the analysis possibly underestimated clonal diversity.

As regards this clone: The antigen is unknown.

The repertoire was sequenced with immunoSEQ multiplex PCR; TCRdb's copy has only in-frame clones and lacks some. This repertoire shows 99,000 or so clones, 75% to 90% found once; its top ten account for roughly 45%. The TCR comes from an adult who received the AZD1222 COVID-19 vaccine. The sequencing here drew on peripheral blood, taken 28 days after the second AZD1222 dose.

The CDR3 spells CASSAGTPLGEQFF. In DNA form, the CDR3 reads TGTGCCAGCAGTGCCGGGACTCCCCTCGGTGAGCAGTTCTTC. The chain combines TRBV28 with TRBJ2-1, with D tentatively TRBD2 (6 bases). The CDR3 is 14 amino acids. Looked up from germline, CDR1 is MDHEN and CDR2 is SYDVKM. V was cut by 5 bases and J by 9 bases, with 17 bases left in between.